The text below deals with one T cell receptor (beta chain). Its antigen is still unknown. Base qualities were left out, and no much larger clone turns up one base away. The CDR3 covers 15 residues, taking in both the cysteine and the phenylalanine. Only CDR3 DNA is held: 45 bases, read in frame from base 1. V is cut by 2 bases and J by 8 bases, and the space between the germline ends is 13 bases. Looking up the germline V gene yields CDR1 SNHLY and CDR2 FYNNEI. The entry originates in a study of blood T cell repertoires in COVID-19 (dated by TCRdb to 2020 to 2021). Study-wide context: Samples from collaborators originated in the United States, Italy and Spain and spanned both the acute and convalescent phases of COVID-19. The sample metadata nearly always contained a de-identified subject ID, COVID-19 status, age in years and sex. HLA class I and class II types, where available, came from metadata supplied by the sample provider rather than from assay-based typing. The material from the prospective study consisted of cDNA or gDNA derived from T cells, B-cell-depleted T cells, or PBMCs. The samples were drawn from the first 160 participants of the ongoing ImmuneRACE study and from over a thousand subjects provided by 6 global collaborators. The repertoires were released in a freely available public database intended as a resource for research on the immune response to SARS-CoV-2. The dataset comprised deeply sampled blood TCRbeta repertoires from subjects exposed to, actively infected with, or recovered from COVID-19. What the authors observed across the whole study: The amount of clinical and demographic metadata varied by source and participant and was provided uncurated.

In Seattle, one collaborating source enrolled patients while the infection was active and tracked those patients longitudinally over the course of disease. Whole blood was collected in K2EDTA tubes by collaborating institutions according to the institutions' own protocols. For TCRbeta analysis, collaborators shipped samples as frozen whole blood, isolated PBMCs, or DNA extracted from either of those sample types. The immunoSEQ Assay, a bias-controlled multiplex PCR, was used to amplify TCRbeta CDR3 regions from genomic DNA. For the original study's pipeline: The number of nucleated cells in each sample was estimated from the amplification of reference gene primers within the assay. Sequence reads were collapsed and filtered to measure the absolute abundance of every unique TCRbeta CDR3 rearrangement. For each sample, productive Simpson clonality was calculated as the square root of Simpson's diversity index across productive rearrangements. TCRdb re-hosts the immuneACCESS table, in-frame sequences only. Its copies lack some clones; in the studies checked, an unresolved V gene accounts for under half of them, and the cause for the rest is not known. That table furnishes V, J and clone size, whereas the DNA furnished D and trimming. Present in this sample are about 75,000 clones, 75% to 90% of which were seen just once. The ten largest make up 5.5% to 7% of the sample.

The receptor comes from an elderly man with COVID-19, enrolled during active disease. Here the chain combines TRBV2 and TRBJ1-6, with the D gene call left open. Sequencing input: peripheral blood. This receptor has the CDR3 CASSENQIVDSPLHF. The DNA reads TGTGCCAGCAGTGAAAACCAGATCGTCGATTCACCCCTCCACTTT.